One TCR beta chain is described in this entry. Its antigen is still unknown. One entry per CDR3 protein, called by TCRdb with MiXCR from the reads. Of about half a million distinct CDR3 sequences in the sample, roughly 43% were seen once. The CDR3 is made up of 13 amino acids. Germline V gives CDR1 MNHEY, CDR2 SVGEGT. Trimming took 8 bases from V and 3 from J, leaving 13 bases between them. The sample originates from a study of T cell repertoires in cytomegalovirus infection. Findings and limits, study-wide: The ex vivo response was dominated by HLA-C-restricted CMV-specific TCR beta clonotypes. Summed public TCR beta family frequency identified CMV carriers bearing the relevant HLA.

This receptor was obtained from a human donor in good health (CMV status not recorded). Some clones in this sample may be carry-over from other donors' samples. The genes are TRBV6-2 or TRBV6-3 and TRBJ1-1; the D gene is possibly TRBD1 (5 bases). Material: cultured PBMCs, obtained from culture after CMV antigen stimulation. The CDR3 reads CASLRTGDTEAFF. In nucleotides, the CDR3 is TGTGCCAGCCTCAGGACGGGGGACACTGAAGCTTTCTTT.